The clone carrying this T cell receptor (beta chain) was seen a few times. Antigen: not known. This sample was taken from a study of CD8 T cells in ankylosing spondylitis. Study-wide findings and caveats: As reported, disease-linked clones showed significant enrichment in matched ankylosing spondylitis synovial fluid. Past research had described some motif variants in reactive arthritis synovial fluid and blood.

Quantitative molecular-barcoded 5'-RACE generated the TCR beta libraries. TCRdb redid the calling of the 5' RACE reads with MiXCR, one entry per CDR3 protein. The sample has 350,000 to 400,000 distinct CDR3 sequences, approximately 22% seen once. Germline assignment: CDR1 MRHNA and CDR2 SNTAGT. The CDR3 contains 12 residues. V lost 4 bases to trimming and J lost 6 bases, with 6 bases between them. Sequencing was performed on blood, either unsorted or a sorted T cell fraction (not recorded which). The sequence was obtained from a male donor with ankylosing spondylitis or in good health (not recorded which). The chain employs TRBV6-4 and TRBJ2-2, with D hard to call. CDR3 nucleotides: TGTGCCAGCAGTGGAGGCTCCGGGGAGCTGTTTTTT. This encodes CASSGGSGELFF.